This TCR beta chain was identified in a study of OX40 agonist ivuxolimab in advanced cancers. As for the study in general: Ivuxolimab, an agonistic anti-OX40 (CD134) antibody, was given to patients. Hepatocellular carcinoma, melanoma, renal cell or head and neck cancer occurred in dose-escalation patients.

The CDR3 is 15 amino acids. Germline V gene sequence: CDR1 MGHRA, CDR2 YSYEKL. V was shortened by 4 bases and J by 1 base, with 10 bases between the two germline ends. TCRdb keeps only in-frame clones here, not all; method: immunoSEQ multiplex PCR. This sample has over 25,000 clones; less than 85% occur once, and the top ten carry 20% to 25%. The origin of this receptor is an adult with an advanced solid tumor such as melanoma, head and neck, liver or kidney cancer. The specimen comprised CD4+ or CD8+ T cells sorted from blood, sampled in a trial of the OX40 agonist ivuxolimab. The chain links TRBV4-1 to TRBJ2-2; TRBD2 might be the D (5 bases). CDR3 residues: CASSPSSMNTGELFF. The DNA of the CDR3 is TGCGCCAGCAGCCCCTCTAGCATGAACACCGGGGAGCTGTTTTTT.